This T cell receptor (beta chain) is drawn from a study of cytotoxic CD8 clonotypes in ibrutinib-treated CLL. At the level of the study: Among the samples, the mean was roughly 260,000 productive templates and about 90,000 productive rearrangements.

Produced via immunoSEQ multiplex PCR; TCRdb's table is partial and in-frame only. The sample has 130,000 or so clones, 84% seen once. There are a few counts of this clone. V was pared by 0 bases and J by 2 bases, with 9 bases between. The V gene's germline CDR1 is SGHRS and CDR2 YFSETQ. The CDR3 totals 15 residues. Specimen: PBMCs, collected after 24 months of ibrutinib treatment. The chain joins TRBV5-1 to TRBJ1-5; D remains unclear. This receptor was taken from a human donor with chronic lymphocytic leukemia. CDR3 DNA sequence: TGCGCCAGCAGCTTGGACTCCGGTGGCAATCAGCCCCAGCATTTT. It encodes CASSLDSGGNQPQHF.